Following are 5 T cell receptor beta chains from one sample sequenced in a study of shared clonotypes between healthy human individuals. Repertoires were generated with immunoSEQ multiplex PCR, while TCRdb's copy carries only in-frame clones and drops some. The repertoire holds approximately 2.4 million clones, with approximately 96% as singletons. Sequenced material: naive CD4+ T cells sorted from blood. As to subset: CD45RA+ positively selected. These receptors were obtained from a man between 18 and 29 years old in good health.

Details on this clone: One end of the junction fails to match germline, which may point to a read error. V is TRBV7-7 and J is TRBJ1-6; 8 bases are a match to TRBD1. The CDR3 contains 14 residues. CDR1 is SSHAT, CDR2 FNYEAQ, per germline (reference sequence). CDR3 sequence reads: CASSAQGANSPLHF. The CDR3 coding sequence is TGTGCTAGCAGCGCCCAGGGGGCGAATTCACCCCTCCACTTT.

The rearrangement joins TRBV9 to TRBJ2-7; 11 nucleotides align to TRBD1. J lost 7 bases, V lost 5 bases, and 8 bases had no gene match. The CDR3 is 14 residues long. Germline loops: CDR1 SGDLS, CDR2 YYNGEE. The CDR3 region is CASSGGQGAREQYF. The CDR3, as DNA: TGTGCCAGCAGTGGCGGACAGGGGGCAAGGGAGCAGTACTTC.

In this sample, this clone turned up once. The J gene is TRBJ2-1, the V gene TRBV7-8; no clear D. This CDR3 comprises 12 residues. The V gene's germline CDR1 is SGHVS and CDR2 FQNEAQ. Deletions cut 1 base from V and 10 bases from J, with 8 bases between. The CDR3 DNA sequence: TGTGCCAGCAGCTTAGTAATGGGGGAGCAGTTCTTC. Residues: CASSLVMGEQFF.

The CDR3 DNA follows: TGTGCCAGCTCACCACCTACAGGACCCTATGGCTACACCTTC. It is translated as CASSPPTGPYGYTF. The chain carries TRBV18 and TRBJ1-2, with D possibly being TRBD1 (5 bases). V was pared by 0 bases and J by 4 bases, with 9 bases between. CDR1 and CDR2 from the germline V gene are KGHSH and LQKENI. CDR3 length: 14 amino acids.

This chain joins TRBV10-2 and TRBJ2-7; D is possibly TRBD2 (5 bases). Germline V lookup: CDR1 WSHSY, CDR2 SAAADI. The CDR3 has 15 residues. The V end lost 3 bases, the J end lost 7 bases, and 19 bases lay between the germline ends. The CDR3 DNA is TGCGCCAGCAGTGAAAGGCGAGGGAAGTTATTAGAGCAGTACTTC. It specifies CASSERRGKLLEQYF.